This section outlines one T cell receptor (beta chain) sequence together with its context. Some clones are missing from TCRdb's copy, which holds only in-frame ones; the method was immunoSEQ multiplex PCR. The sample lists 220,000 or so clones, just over 85% seen once, with under 15% in the top ten. Trimming removed 2 bases from V and 4 bases from J, with 8 bases in between. From germline, CDR1 is GTSNPN and CDR2 SVGIG (reference sequence). The CDR3 contains 12 residues. The sample is drawn from a study of blood T cell repertoires in COVID-19. The sample consisted of PBMCs or T cells enriched from blood (not recorded which). The sequence was obtained from a woman in her 50s with acute COVID-19. This rearrangement joins TRBV30 to TRBJ1-1, with D maybe TRBD1 (5 bases). This chain's CDR3 is CAWSTGGTEAFF. The CDR3 DNA sequence: TGTGCCTGGAGTACGGGGGGCACTGAAGCTTTCTTT.